The sequence of this TCR beta chain was determined in a study of T cells in Graves' hyperthyroidism and ophthalmopathy. Uncontrolled infection, other autoimmune disease, pregnancy and lactation each barred patients from inclusion. Germline assignment: CDR1 MDHEN and CDR2 SYDVKM. V lost 3 bases and J 9 bases, leaving 18 bases between the germline ends. This CDR3 region has 16 residues. RNA transcripts were the template for amplifying TCR beta CDR3 regions. Using the HTBI primer set, a first-round RT-PCR was run on the TCR CDR3. Via MiXCR, TCRdb re-called the multiplex PCR reads, giving one row per CDR3 protein. This sample has some 250,000 distinct CDR3 sequences, with roughly 15% found just once.

This TCR came from a woman in her forties with Graves' hyperthyroidism that later progressed to Graves' ophthalmopathy. The material sequenced was blood. The gene calls are TRBV28 and TRBJ1-6, with no clear D. The CDR3 protein is CASSLWSSGIPSPLHF. In DNA form, the CDR3 reads TGTGCCAGCAGTTTGTGGTCCTCCGGGATTCCTTCACCCCTCCACTTT.